The 2 T cell receptor beta chains presented below share a single source sample, sequenced in a study of T-cell reconstitution after alpha-beta-depleted transplantation in children. Unique molecular identifiers tagged the TCRbeta library. A single record per CDR3 protein comes from TCRdb applying MiXCR to the PCR reads. The repertoire holds over 550,000 distinct CDR3 sequences, with 10% as singletons. Sample: PBMCs from the stem cell graft donor, taken from the stem cell graft. The receptor set was obtained from a human donor who donated a stem cell graft to a child with acute myeloid leukemia.

The rearrangement uses TRBV9 and TRBJ2-7; weak D call: TRBD2 (6 bases). Deletions cut 2 bases from V and 2 bases from J, with 11 bases between. From germline, CDR1 is SGDLS and CDR2 YYNGEE. There are 14 residues in the CDR3. CDR3 loop: CASSVLGGTYEQYF. The CDR3 DNA is TGTGCCAGCAGCGTTTTGGGCGGGACCTACGAGCAGTACTTC.

This clonotype was detected a few times. The CDR3: CASSGRGGAEQYF. The CDR3 DNA is TGTGCCAGCAGTGGTCGAGGAGGGGCCGAGCAGTACTTC. J is TRBJ2-7 and V is TRBV2, with D tentatively TRBD2 (6 bases). Trimming removed 4 bases at V and 6 bases at J, with 13 bases between. Germline V gives CDR1 SNHLY, CDR2 FYNNEI. This CDR3 is built from 13 residues.